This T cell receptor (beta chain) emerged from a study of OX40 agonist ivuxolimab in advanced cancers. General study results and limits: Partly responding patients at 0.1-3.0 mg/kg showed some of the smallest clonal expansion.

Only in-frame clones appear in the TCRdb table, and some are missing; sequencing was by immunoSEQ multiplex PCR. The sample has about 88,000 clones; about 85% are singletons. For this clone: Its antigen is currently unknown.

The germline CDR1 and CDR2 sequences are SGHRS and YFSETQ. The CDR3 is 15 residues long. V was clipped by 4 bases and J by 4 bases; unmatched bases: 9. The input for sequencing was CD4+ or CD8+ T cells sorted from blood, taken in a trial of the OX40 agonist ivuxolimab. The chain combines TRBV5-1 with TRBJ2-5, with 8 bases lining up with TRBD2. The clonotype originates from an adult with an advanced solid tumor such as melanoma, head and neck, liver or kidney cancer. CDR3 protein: CASSQGLALGETQYF. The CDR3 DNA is TGCGCCAGCAGCCAAGGACTAGCACTAGGAGAGACCCAGTACTTC.